This TCR beta chain was observed in a study of blood T cell repertoires in COVID-19. Study as a whole: COVID-19 samples from acute and convalescent phases originated in the United States, Italy and Spain. The cDNA or gDNA used as material had been derived from T cells, B-cell-depleted T cells, or PBMCs.

This CDR3 has 14 residues. Germline assignment: CDR1 LNHDA and CDR2 SQIVND (reference sequence). The trim removed 3 bases at V and 6 bases at J, leaving 7 bases unmatched. Each participant's cohort was designated according to participant-reported clinical history. Method: immunoSEQ multiplex PCR; TCRdb's copy keeps in-frame clones and lacks some. The profile covers just under 250,000 clones, with around 88% appearing a single time and 4.1% taken by the ten largest. Specimen: PBMCs or T cells enriched from blood (not recorded which). The source of this sequence is a woman aged 25 to 39 who had recovered from COVID-19. The V call is TRBV19, the J call TRBJ1-1; TRBD1 matches 7 bases. CDR3 residues: CASSIQTGQAEAFF. The CDR3 DNA is TGTGCCAGTAGTATCCAGACAGGGCAGGCTGAAGCTTTCTTT. Supplemented by reference TRBV19 and TRBJ1-1, the full variable domain reads DGGITQSPKYLFRKEGQNVTLSCEQNLNHDAMYWYRQDPGQGLRLIYYSQIVNDFQKGDIAEGYSVSREKKESFPLTVTSAQKNPTAFYLCASSIQTGQAEAFFGQGTRLTVV.